These T cell receptor beta chains were read from a single sample in a study of T cells in Graves' hyperthyroidism and ophthalmopathy. TCRdb processed the multiplex PCR reads anew with MiXCR; each CDR3 protein has one entry. The sample lists 300,000 to 400,000 distinct CDR3 sequences; roughly 20% were seen once. Sequences were obtained from blood. The receptors here all came from a woman between 45 and 65 years old with Graves' hyperthyroidism. The CDR3 runs from the conserved cysteine through the conserved F or W. D genes are given only for firm matches. Clone size, where shown, is once, few, many, or a class for clones that have expanded.

>few|TRBJ2-1|.|11|TRBV30
CAWSSGSEQFF
TGTGCCTGGAGTTCGGGAAGTGAGCAGTTCTTC
>.|TRBJ1-2|.|11|TRBV24-1
CATSSGYGYTF
TGTGCCACCAGCTCGGGCTATGGCTACACCTTC
>.|TRBJ2-1|TRBD2|14|TRBV7-9
CASSSPRGGNEQFF
TGTGCCAGCAGCTCCCCCCGGGGGGGGAATGAGCAGTTCTTC
>.|TRBJ2-5|.|12|TRBV3-1
CASMGLSETQYF
TGTGCCAGCATGGGGCTGTCAGAGACCCAGTACTTC
>many|TRBJ1-2|.|13|TRBV5-1
CASSLQGNYGYTF
TGCGCCAGCAGTTTGCAGGGGAACTATGGCTACACCTTC
>many|TRBJ2-5|TRBD2|16|TRBV28
CASSKTLAGGGETQYF
TGTGCCAGCAGCAAGACACTAGCGGGAGGGGGAGAGACCCAGTACTTC
>few|TRBJ1-6|TRBD1|14|TRBV5-1
CASSLPGQVNTLHF
TGCGCCAGCAGCCTCCCCGGACAGGTCAACACCCTCCACTTT
>many|TRBJ2-7|.|14|TRBV20-1
CSARDFSQTYEQYF
TGCAGTGCTAGAGATTTTTCGCAGACCTACGAGCAGTACTTC
>many|TRBJ1-1|.|13|TRBV11-2
CASSLAAETEAFF
TGTGCCAGCAGCTTAGCGGCGGAAACTGAAGCTTTCTTT
>few|TRBJ2-7|TRBD2|14|TRBV20-1
CSARVSAGGYEQYF
TGCAGTGCTAGAGTGAGTGCGGGGGGCTACGAGCAGTACTTC
>many|TRBJ1-1|TRBD1|18|TRBV5-1
CASSLDGTVSGGESEAFF
TGCGCCAGCAGCTTGGATGGGACAGTTAGTGGAGGGGAGTCTGAAGCTTTCTTT
>many|TRBJ2-3|.|14|TRBV5-1
CASSLERATDTQYF
TGCGCCAGCAGCTTGGAAAGAGCCACGGATACGCAGTATTTT
>.|TRBJ2-5|.|16|TRBV7-8
CASSLGGSGVQETQYF
TGTGCCAGCAGCTTAGGTGGCTCGGGGGTCCAAGAGACCCAGTACTTC